The following is a T cell receptor (beta chain) sequence with its context. This entry is derived from a study of blood T cell repertoires in COVID-19. V lost 6 bases, J lost 5 bases, and 14 bases lay in between. In germline, CDR1 is MNHNY, CDR2 SVGAGI (reference sequence). The CDR3 sequence is 14 residues long. Profiled with immunoSEQ multiplex PCR; TCRdb holds only in-frame clones, not every one. This table has about 200,000 clones, more than 75% appearing once. Recruitment covered over 20 US areas and drew participants whose ages spanned roughly 18 to 100 years. Researchers sorted participants into cohorts using their self-reported clinical history.

Sequenced sample: PBMCs or T cells enriched from blood (not recorded which). The genes are TRBV6-6 and TRBJ2-1, with unresolved D. This clonotype originated in a woman between 50 and 59 years old with acute COVID-19. DNA of the CDR3: TGTGCCAGCAGCCGCCGTGGCGGAAACAATGAGCAGTTCTTC. This sequence encodes CASSRRGGNNEQFF.